A selection of T cell receptor beta chains follows, all from one sample in a study of T cells in Graves' hyperthyroidism and ophthalmopathy. MiXCR, run by TCRdb on the multiplex PCR reads, gives a single entry per CDR3 protein. Of hundreds of thousands of distinct CDR3 sequences in the sample, 15% to 17% were seen once. Sequencing used blood. The receptors come from a young woman with Graves' hyperthyroidism. The CDR3 runs from the conserved cysteine through the conserved F or W. D genes are given only for firm matches.

D gene: NA
V gene: TRBV7-3
J gene: TRBJ2-2
CDR3 protein: CASSLLPSTGRGRAGELFF

D gene: NA
V gene: TRBV7-9
J gene: TRBJ1-2
CDR3 protein: CASSLQGGGYTF

D gene: NA
V gene: TRBV5-1
J gene: TRBJ2-1
CDR3 protein: CASSRGRTVGNEQFF

D gene: TRBD1
V gene: TRBV5-1
J gene: TRBJ1-2
CDR3 protein: CASSNKETGADGYTF

D gene: NA
V gene: TRBV4-1
J gene: TRBJ1-3
CDR3 protein: CASSQDDLRNTIYF

D gene: NA
V gene: TRBV27
J gene: TRBJ2-3
CDR3 protein: CASSPRTETDTQYF

D gene: NA
V gene: TRBV20-1
J gene: TRBJ1-5
CDR3 protein: CSARDRLGNQPQHF

D gene: TRBD1
V gene: TRBV28
J gene: TRBJ2-4
CDR3 protein: CASSPWTGLAKNIQYF

D gene: NA
V gene: TRBV12-3/TRBV12-4
J gene: TRBJ2-7
CDR3 protein: CASSPLGPSKYEQYF

D gene: NA
V gene: TRBV3-1
J gene: TRBJ1-2
CDR3 protein: CASSHHRTDYDYTF

D gene: TRBD1
V gene: TRBV6-2/TRBV6-3
J gene: TRBJ2-5
CDR3 protein: CASRQQGAGETQYF

D gene: NA
V gene: TRBV12-3/TRBV12-4
J gene: TRBJ2-5
CDR3 protein: CASSLGRIQETQYF

D gene: NA
V gene: TRBV12-3/TRBV12-4
J gene: TRBJ1-4
CDR3 protein: CASSRGQSPEGLFF

D gene: TRBD2
V gene: TRBV2
J gene: TRBJ2-2
CDR3 protein: CTSSGDTSGGTGELFF

D gene: NA
V gene: TRBV19
J gene: TRBJ1-1
CDR3 protein: CASSMVGQLTEAFF

D gene: NA
V gene: TRBV11-2
J gene: TRBJ2-3
CDR3 protein: CASSLDIEDTQYF

D gene: TRBD2
V gene: TRBV3-1
J gene: TRBJ2-1
CDR3 protein: CASSQVRRGWNEQFF

D gene: NA
V gene: TRBV5-1
J gene: TRBJ2-2
CDR3 protein: CASSLLSGELFF

D gene: NA
V gene: TRBV5-1
J gene: TRBJ2-1
CDR3 protein: CASSFWLDNEQFF

D gene: NA
V gene: TRBV30
J gene: TRBJ1-1
CDR3 protein: CAWSGDTNTEAFF

D gene: NA
V gene: TRBV28
J gene: TRBJ2-7
CDR3 protein: CASSLSSLEQYF

D gene: NA
V gene: TRBV5-1
J gene: TRBJ1-1
CDR3 protein: CASSLGATRGIYTEAFF

D gene: NA
V gene: TRBV7-9
J gene: TRBJ2-6
CDR3 protein: CASSLDLSGANVLTF

D gene: TRBD1
V gene: TRBV5-6
J gene: TRBJ2-5
CDR3 protein: CASSEDRGETQYF

D gene: NA
V gene: TRBV2
J gene: TRBJ2-3
CDR3 protein: CASISGGSSTDTQYF

D gene: NA
V gene: TRBV5-1
J gene: TRBJ2-3
CDR3 protein: CASSLEVGGGADTQYF

D gene: TRBD2
V gene: TRBV27
J gene: TRBJ2-7
CDR3 protein: CASTRGLAGVGSGYEQYF

D gene: TRBD1
V gene: TRBV20-1
J gene: TRBJ2-7
CDR3 protein: CSARRGQGILRSYEQYF

D gene: NA
V gene: TRBV2
J gene: TRBJ1-2
CDR3 protein: CASSVWDGNYGYTF

D gene: NA
V gene: TRBV5-1
J gene: TRBJ2-7
CDR3 protein: CASSLGPSEQYF

D gene: NA
V gene: TRBV20-1
J gene: TRBJ2-7
CDR3 protein: CSAVSDLTYEQYF

D gene: NA
V gene: TRBV7-9
J gene: TRBJ2-1
CDR3 protein: CASSLKQVYNEQFF

D gene: NA
V gene: TRBV10-3
J gene: TRBJ2-2
CDR3 protein: CAISEFGDKAGELFF

D gene: TRBD2
V gene: TRBV6-1
J gene: TRBJ2-1
CDR3 protein: CASRTSGGASYNEQFF

D gene: TRBD2
V gene: TRBV7-9
J gene: TRBJ2-1
CDR3 protein: CASSHQRGESSYNEQFF

D gene: NA
V gene: TRBV2
J gene: TRBJ2-7
CDR3 protein: CASSDRRQIYEQYF

D gene: NA
V gene: TRBV5-1
J gene: TRBJ2-2
CDR3 protein: CASSPGGFGVGELFF

D gene: NA
V gene: TRBV29-1
J gene: TRBJ2-2
CDR3 protein: CSVEPQEGIAGELFF

D gene: NA
V gene: TRBV20-1
J gene: TRBJ2-7
CDR3 protein: CSARDSGVRYEQYF

D gene: NA
V gene: TRBV28
J gene: TRBJ1-5
CDR3 protein: CASRSPGPNQPQHF

D gene: TRBD1
V gene: TRBV7-9
J gene: TRBJ2-3
CDR3 protein: CASSQNWGQGLGGTDTQYF

D gene: TRBD1
V gene: TRBV28
J gene: TRBJ1-6
CDR3 protein: CASSSYRGNSPLHF

D gene: TRBD2
V gene: TRBV4-1
J gene: TRBJ2-7
CDR3 protein: CASSQEGSGGSYEQYF

D gene: NA
V gene: TRBV7-2
J gene: TRBJ2-3
CDR3 protein: CASSQGFSTDTQYF

D gene: TRBD1
V gene: TRBV5-5
J gene: TRBJ1-5
CDR3 protein: CASSGGTGANQPQHF

D gene: NA
V gene: TRBV12-3/TRBV12-4
J gene: TRBJ2-7
CDR3 protein: CASSPRLERGAEQYF

D gene: TRBD2
V gene: TRBV7-2
J gene: TRBJ2-7
CDR3 protein: CASSYGLAGAEQYF

D gene: TRBD1
V gene: TRBV9
J gene: TRBJ2-3
CDR3 protein: CASSAGTGGEDTQYF

D gene: NA
V gene: TRBV12-3/TRBV12-4
J gene: TRBJ1-1
CDR3 protein: CASRFSDGNTEAFF

D gene: NA
V gene: TRBV5-1
J gene: TRBJ2-3
CDR3 protein: CASSLAAGTHTDTQYF

D gene: NA
V gene: TRBV3-1
J gene: TRBJ2-4
CDR3 protein: CASSQDWGRNPNIQYF

D gene: TRBD2
V gene: TRBV4-2
J gene: TRBJ2-1
CDR3 protein: CASSQDFGAGGSYNEQFF

D gene: TRBD1
V gene: TRBV6-1
J gene: TRBJ1-5
CDR3 protein: CASSPRGYRDRGLRYSNQPQHF

D gene: NA
V gene: TRBV11-3
J gene: TRBJ2-6
CDR3 protein: CASSRASGANVLTF

D gene: TRBD1
V gene: TRBV25-1
J gene: TRBJ2-5
CDR3 protein: CASSETGARETQYF